This TCR beta chain was sequenced for a study of blood T cell repertoires in COVID-19. Across the whole study: Acute and convalescent COVID-19 samples came from the United States, Italy and Spain. From T cells, B-cell-depleted T cells, or PBMCs came the material, which was cDNA or gDNA.

This clone was observed a few times. Sequencing used immunoSEQ multiplex PCR; TCRdb keeps in-frame clones, though not all of them. Of 200,000 or so clones in the sample, 86% were seen once. Adults between roughly 18 and 89 years of age took part from about 24 US areas. This CDR3 has 14 amino acids. Germline CDR1 LNHDA, CDR2 SQIVND (reference sequence). V gave up 7 bases and J gave up 7 bases; unmatched junction bases: 10. The chain is built from TRBV19 and TRBJ1-1; 9 bases agree with TRBD1. The origin of this receptor is a middle-aged woman with acute COVID-19. What was sequenced was PBMCs or T cells enriched from blood (not recorded which). CDR3 coding DNA: TGTGCCAGTAATACACAGGGGGCGCTGGGTGAAGCTTTCTTT. It encodes CASNTQGALGEAFF.